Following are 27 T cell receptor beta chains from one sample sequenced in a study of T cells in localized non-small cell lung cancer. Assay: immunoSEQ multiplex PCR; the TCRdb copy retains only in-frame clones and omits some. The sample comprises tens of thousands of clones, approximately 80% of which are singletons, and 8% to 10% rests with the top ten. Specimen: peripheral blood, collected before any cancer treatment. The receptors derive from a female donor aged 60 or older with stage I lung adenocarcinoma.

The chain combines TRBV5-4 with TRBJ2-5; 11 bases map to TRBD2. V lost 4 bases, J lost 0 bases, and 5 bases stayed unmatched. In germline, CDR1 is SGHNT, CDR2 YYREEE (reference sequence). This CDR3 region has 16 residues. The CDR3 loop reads CASSKTSGAHQETQYF. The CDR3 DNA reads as TGTGCCAGCAGCAAGACTAGCGGGGCCCACCAAGAGACCCAGTACTTC.

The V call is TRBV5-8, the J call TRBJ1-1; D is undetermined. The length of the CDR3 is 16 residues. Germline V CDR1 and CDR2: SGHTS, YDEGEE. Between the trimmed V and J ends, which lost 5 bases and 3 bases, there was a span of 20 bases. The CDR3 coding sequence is TGTGCCAGCAGGATCCGAGGACTCCTGAGGGACACTGAAGCTTTCTTT. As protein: CASRIRGLLRDTEAFF.

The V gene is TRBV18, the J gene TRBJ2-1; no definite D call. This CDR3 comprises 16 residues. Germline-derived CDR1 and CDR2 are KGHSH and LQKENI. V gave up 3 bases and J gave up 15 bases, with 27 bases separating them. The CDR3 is CASSPISGKLPFTLFF. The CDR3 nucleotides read TGTGCCAGCTCACCGATATCTGGGAAACTACCATTTACGCTGTTCTTC.

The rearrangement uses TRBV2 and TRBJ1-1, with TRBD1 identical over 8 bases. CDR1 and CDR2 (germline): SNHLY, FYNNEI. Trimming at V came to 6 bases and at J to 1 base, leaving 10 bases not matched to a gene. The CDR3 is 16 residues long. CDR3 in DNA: TGTGCCAGCAGATTGAGGGGGGACAGGTGGAACACTGAAGCTTTCTTT. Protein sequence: CASRLRGDRWNTEAFF. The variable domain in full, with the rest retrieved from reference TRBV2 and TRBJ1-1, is EPEVTQTPSHQVTQMGQEVILRCVPISNHLYFYWYRQILGQKVEFLVSFYNNEISEKSEIFDDQFSVERPDGSNFTLKIRSTKLEDSAMYFCASRLRGDRWNTEAFFGQGTRLTVV.

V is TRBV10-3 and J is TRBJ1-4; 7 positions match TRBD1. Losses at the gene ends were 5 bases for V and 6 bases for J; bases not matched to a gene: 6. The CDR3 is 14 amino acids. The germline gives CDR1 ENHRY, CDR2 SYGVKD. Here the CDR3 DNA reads TGTGCCATCAGTCCGACAGGGAAGGATGAAAAACTGTTTTTT. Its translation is CAISPTGKDEKLFF.

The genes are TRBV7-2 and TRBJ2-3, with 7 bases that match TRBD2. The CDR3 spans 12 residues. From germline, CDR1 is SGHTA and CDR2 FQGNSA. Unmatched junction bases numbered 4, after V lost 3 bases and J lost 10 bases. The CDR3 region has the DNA TGTGCCAGCAGCTTGGGGGGGAAGGCGCAGTATTTT. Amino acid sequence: CASSLGGKAQYF.

In DNA form, the CDR3 reads TGTGCCAGCAGCTTAGGTGCCCTGACTAGCGGGGGATCCTACGAGCAGTACTTC. Translated, it gives CASSLGALTSGGSYEQYF. V is TRBV11-2 and J is TRBJ2-7; 12 bases are shared with TRBD2. CDR3 size: 18 residues. J was trimmed by 1 base and V by 1 base; bases with no gene match: 8. Germline CDR1 reads SGHAT; CDR2 reads FQNNGV.

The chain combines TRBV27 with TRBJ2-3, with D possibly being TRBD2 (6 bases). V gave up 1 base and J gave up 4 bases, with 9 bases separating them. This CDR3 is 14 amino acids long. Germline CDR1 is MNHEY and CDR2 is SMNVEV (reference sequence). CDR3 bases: TGTGCCAGCAGTTTATATGGGGAGGCAGATACGCAGTATTTT. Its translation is CASSLYGEADTQYF.

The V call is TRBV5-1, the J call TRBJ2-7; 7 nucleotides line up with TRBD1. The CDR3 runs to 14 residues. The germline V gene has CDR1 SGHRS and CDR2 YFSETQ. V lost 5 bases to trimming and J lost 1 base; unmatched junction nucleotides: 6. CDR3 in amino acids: CASRQGWGSYEQYF. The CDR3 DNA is TGCGCCAGCAGACAGGGGTGGGGATCCTACGAGCAGTACTTC.

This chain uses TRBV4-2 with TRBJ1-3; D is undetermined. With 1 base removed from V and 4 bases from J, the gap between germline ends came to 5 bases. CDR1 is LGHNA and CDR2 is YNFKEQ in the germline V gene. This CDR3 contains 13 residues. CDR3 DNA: TGTGCCAGCAGCCAAGTAGCAGGAAACACCATATATTTT. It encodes CASSQVAGNTIYF.

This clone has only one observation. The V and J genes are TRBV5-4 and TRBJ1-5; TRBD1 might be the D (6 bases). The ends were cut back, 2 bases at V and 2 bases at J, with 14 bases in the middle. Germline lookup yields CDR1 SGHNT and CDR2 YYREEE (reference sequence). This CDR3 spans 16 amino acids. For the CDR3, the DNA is TGTGCCAGCAGCTTCGGGGGGCGGAATGGCAATCAGCCCCAGCATTTT. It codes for CASSFGGRNGNQPQHF.

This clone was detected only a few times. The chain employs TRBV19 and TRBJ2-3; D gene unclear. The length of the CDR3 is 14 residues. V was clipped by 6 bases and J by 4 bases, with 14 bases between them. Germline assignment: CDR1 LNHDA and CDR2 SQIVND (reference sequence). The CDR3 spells CASSHLGSADTQYF. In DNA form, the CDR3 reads TGTGCCAGTAGCCACTTAGGGTCAGCAGATACGCAGTATTTT. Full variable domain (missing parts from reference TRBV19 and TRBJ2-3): DGGITQSPKYLFRKEGQNVTLSCEQNLNHDAMYWYRQDPGQGLRLIYYSQIVNDFQKGDIAEGYSVSREKKESFPLTVTSAQKNPTAFYLCASSHLGSADTQYFGPGTRLTVL.

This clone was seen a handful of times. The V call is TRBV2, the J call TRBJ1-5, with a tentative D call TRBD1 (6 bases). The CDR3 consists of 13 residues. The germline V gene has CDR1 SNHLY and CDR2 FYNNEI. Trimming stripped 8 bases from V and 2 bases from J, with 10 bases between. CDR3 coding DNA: TGTGCCAGCCACAGGGATGGCAATCAGCCCCAGCATTTT. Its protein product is CASHRDGNQPQHF.

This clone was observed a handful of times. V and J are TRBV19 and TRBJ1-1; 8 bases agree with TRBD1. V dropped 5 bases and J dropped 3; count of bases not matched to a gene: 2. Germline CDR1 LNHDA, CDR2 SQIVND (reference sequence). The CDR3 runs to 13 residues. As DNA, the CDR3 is TGTGCCAGTAGTCTGACAGGGGACACTGAAGCTTTCTTT. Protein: CASSLTGDTEAFF.

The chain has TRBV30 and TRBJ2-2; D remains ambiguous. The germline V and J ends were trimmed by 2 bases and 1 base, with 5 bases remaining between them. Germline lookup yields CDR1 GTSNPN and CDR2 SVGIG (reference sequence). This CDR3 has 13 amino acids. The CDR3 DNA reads TGTGCCTGGAGTTCCGGGAACACCGGGGAGCTGTTTTTT. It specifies CAWSSGNTGELFF.

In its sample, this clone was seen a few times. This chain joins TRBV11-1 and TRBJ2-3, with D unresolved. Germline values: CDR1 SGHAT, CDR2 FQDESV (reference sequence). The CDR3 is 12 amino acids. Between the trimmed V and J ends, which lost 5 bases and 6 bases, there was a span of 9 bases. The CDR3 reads CASSTRFDTQYF. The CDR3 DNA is TGTGCCAGCAGCACCCGTTTTGATACGCAGTATTTT.

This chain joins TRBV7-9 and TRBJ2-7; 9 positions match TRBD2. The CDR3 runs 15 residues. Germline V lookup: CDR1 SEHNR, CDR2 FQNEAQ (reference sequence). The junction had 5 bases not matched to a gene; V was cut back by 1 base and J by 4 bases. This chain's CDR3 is CASSLEASGEYEQYF. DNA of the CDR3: TGTGCCAGCAGCTTAGAGGCTAGCGGGGAATACGAGCAGTACTTC.

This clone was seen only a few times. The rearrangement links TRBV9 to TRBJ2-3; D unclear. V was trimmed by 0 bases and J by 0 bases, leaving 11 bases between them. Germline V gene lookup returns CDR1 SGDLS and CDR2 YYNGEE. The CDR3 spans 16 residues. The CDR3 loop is CASSVEGGSSTDTQYF. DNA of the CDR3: TGTGCCAGCAGCGTAGAGGGCGGATCTAGCACAGATACGCAGTATTTT.

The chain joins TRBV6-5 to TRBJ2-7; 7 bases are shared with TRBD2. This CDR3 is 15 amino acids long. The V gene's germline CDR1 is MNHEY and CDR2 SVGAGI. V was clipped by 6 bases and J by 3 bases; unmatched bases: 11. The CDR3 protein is CASSFAGRAFYEQYF. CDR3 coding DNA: TGTGCCAGCAGCTTTGCTGGGAGGGCATTCTACGAGCAGTACTTC.

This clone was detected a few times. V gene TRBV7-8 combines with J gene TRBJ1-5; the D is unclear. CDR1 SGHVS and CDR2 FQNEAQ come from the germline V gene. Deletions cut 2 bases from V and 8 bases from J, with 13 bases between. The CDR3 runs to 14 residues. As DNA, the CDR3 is TGTGCCAGCAGCTTATTCAGTTACGGGGAGCCCCAGCATTTT. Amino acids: CASSLFSYGEPQHF.

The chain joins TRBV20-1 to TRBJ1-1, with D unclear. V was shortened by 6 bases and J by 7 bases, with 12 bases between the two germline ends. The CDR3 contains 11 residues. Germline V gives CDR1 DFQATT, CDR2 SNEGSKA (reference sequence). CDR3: CSAVLRGEAFF. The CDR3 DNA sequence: TGCAGTGCCGTATTACGCGGTGAAGCTTTCTTT.

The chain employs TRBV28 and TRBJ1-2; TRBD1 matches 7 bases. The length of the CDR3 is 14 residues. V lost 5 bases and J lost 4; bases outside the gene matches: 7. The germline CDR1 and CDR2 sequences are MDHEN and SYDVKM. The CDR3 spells CASSPTTGPYGYTF. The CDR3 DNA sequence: TGTGCCAGCAGTCCCACGACAGGGCCCTATGGCTACACCTTC.

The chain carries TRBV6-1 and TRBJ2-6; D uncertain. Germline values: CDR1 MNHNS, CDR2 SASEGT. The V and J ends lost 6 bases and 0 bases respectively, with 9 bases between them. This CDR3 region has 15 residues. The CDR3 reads CASSLKASGANVLTF. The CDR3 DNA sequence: TGTGCCAGCAGCCTCAAGGCCTCTGGGGCCAACGTCCTGACTTTC.

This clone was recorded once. The CDR3 protein is CASSPTGAKYNEQFF. CDR3 bases: TGTGCCAGCAGCCCCACAGGGGCTAAGTACAATGAGCAGTTCTTC. The chain carries TRBV28 and TRBJ2-1; TRBD1 aligns across 7 bases. This CDR3 region has 15 residues. Looked up from germline, CDR1 is MDHEN and CDR2 is SYDVKM. Trimming removed 6 bases from V and 4 bases from J; junction bases left unmatched: 9.

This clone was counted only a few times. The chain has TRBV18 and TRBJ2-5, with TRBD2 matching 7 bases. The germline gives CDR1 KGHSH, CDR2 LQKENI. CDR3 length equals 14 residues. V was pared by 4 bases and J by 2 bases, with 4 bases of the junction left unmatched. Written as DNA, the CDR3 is TGTGCCAGCTCACAGCGGGACGGACAAGAGACCCAGTACTTC. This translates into CASSQRDGQETQYF.

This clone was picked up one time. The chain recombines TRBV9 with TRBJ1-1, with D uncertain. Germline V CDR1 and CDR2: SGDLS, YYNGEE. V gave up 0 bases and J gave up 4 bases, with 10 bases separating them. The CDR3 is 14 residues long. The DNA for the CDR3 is TGTGCCAGCAGCGTAGGGGTCTGGGGCACTGAAGCTTTCTTT. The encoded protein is CASSVGVWGTEAFF. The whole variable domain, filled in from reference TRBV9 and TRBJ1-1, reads DSGVTQTPKHLITATGQRVTLRCSPRSGDLSVYWYQQSLDQGLQFLIQYYNGEERAKGNILERFSAQQFPDLHSELNLSSLELGDSALYFCASSVGVWGTEAFFGQGTRLTVV.

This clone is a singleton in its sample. The CDR3 DNA reads TGTGCCATCAGTGAGTCGACTAGCGGGGGCCAAGAGACCCAGTACTTC. Its translation: CAISESTSGGQETQYF. The V and J genes are TRBV10-3 and TRBJ2-5, with 12 bases that match TRBD2. V shed 0 bases and J 1 base; nucleotides not matched to a gene: 0. Per germline, CDR1 ENHRY and CDR2 SYGVKD. The CDR3 length is 16 residues.